These 10 T cell receptor beta chains were sequenced from one sample in a study of CD8+CD57+ T cells in acquired aplastic anemia. The template for TCR beta VDJ and CDR3 sequence profiling was genomic DNA. TCRdb processed the reads anew with MiXCR; each CDR3 protein has one entry. The sample contains about 150,000 distinct CDR3 sequences, just over 50% of which appear only once. It was patients with CD8+CD57+ cell expansion by flow cytometry who were chosen for sequencing. Sequenced sample: sorted CD4+, CD8+, or CD8+CD57+ T cells (not recorded which) from PBMCs. These receptors originate from a human donor with aplastic anemia.

This clonotype was found a few times. The V and J genes are TRBV27 and TRBJ1-2; D might be TRBD1 (5 bases). CDR1 and CDR2 (germline): MNHEY, SMNVEV (reference sequence). Between the trimmed V and J ends, which lost 8 bases and 0 bases, there was a span of 16 bases. This CDR3 has 15 amino acids. The CDR3 loop reads CASGLNRNSNYGYTF. The CDR3 DNA sequence: TGTGCCAGCGGCCTGAACAGGAACTCTAACTATGGCTACACCTTC.

The rearrangement uses TRBV15 and TRBJ2-7; D tentatively reads TRBD1 or TRBD2 (6 bases each). Trimming took 3 bases from V and 5 from J, leaving 17 bases between them. Germline-derived CDR1 and CDR2 are LNHNV and YYDKDF (reference sequence). The CDR3 covers 15 residues. The CDR3 nucleotides are TGTGCCACCAGCAGTCCCGGGGGCGCAAAAGACGAGCAGTACTTC. Its protein is CATSSPGGAKDEQYF.

V gene TRBV2 combines with J gene TRBJ2-5; a weak D match, TRBD1 (6 bases). The V end lost 2 bases, the J end lost 3 bases, and 10 bases lay between the germline ends. From germline, CDR1 is SNHLY and CDR2 FYNNEI. The CDR3 is 14 amino acids. CDR3 DNA: TGTGCCAGCAGTGAATTTCGGACAGAAGAGACCCAGTACTTC. It translates to CASSEFRTEETQYF. Full variable domain (outside the CDR3, taken from reference TRBV2 and TRBJ2-5): EPEVTQTPSHQVTQMGQEVILRCVPISNHLYFYWYRQILGQKVEFLVSFYNNEISEKSEIFDDQFSVERPDGSNFTLKIRSTKLEDSAMYFCASSEFRTEETQYFGPGTRLLVL.

This chain uses TRBV6-1 with TRBJ2-5; TRBD2 agrees at 11 bases. The CDR3 is 18 amino acids. After removal of 7 bases from V and 5 bases from J, the junction contained 18 bases not matched to a gene. Germline CDR1 reads MNHNS; CDR2 reads SASEGT. CDR3 nucleotide sequence: TGTGCCAGCATCATCCCCCGGAGTAGCGGGGGGGCCCGGGAGACCCAGTACTTC. It is translated as CASIIPRSSGGARETQYF.

This clonotype was seen just once. The chain recombines TRBV7-3 with TRBJ2-5; 9 bases align to TRBD1. Germline V CDR1 and CDR2: SGHTA, FQGTGA. V lost 5 bases, J lost 3 bases, and 4 bases stayed unmatched. This CDR3 has 14 amino acids. The CDR3 DNA reads TGTGCCAGCAGCCCGCGGACAGGGGAAGAGACCCAGTACTTC. It is translated as CASSPRTGEETQYF. Using reference TRBV7-3 and TRBJ2-5 for the parts outside the CDR3, the full variable domain is GAGVSQTPSNKVTEKGKYVELRCDPISGHTALYWYRQSLGQGPEFLIYFQGTGAADDSGLPNDRFFAVRPEGSVSTLKIQRTERGDSAVYLCASSPRTGEETQYFGPGTRLLVL.

This clonotype was seen once. The chain has TRBV9 and TRBJ2-7, with D possibly being TRBD1 or TRBD2 (5 bases each). This CDR3 spans 15 amino acids. Looked up from germline, CDR1 is SGDLS and CDR2 is YYNGEE. Trimming shortened V by 4 bases and J by 0 bases, and 14 bases separated the two germline ends. The CDR3 DNA reads TGTGCCAGCAGCCCAAGAACTGGGGGCTCCTACGAGCAGTACTTC. This gives the protein CASSPRTGGSYEQYF.

The genes are TRBV15 and TRBJ1-4; D possibly corresponds to TRBD1 (6 bases). The germline CDR1 and CDR2 sequences are LNHNV and YYDKDF (reference sequence). The CDR3 sequence is 15 residues long. Between the trimmed V and J ends, which lost 0 bases and 7 bases, there was a span of 12 bases. The CDR3 here is CATSRDQGLSEKLFF. The CDR3 nucleotides read TGTGCCACCAGCAGAGATCAGGGGCTGAGTGAAAAACTGTTTTTT.

The genes are TRBV19 and TRBJ2-5; 8 nucleotides match TRBD1. The J segment lost 3 bases and the V segment lost 3 bases, leaving 6 bases of the junction unmatched. The CDR3 runs 15 residues. CDR1 LNHDA and CDR2 SQIVND come from the germline V gene (reference sequence). In nucleotides, the CDR3 is TGTGCCAGTAGTATTGGACAGGGATTGGAAGAGACCCAGTACTTC. This encodes CASSIGQGLEETQYF.

This chain links TRBV11-1 with TRBJ2-3; D is unresolved. V dropped 5 bases and J dropped 4 bases, with 16 bases sitting between them. The CDR3 covers 15 residues. Germline CDR1 reads SGHAT; CDR2 reads FQDESV (reference sequence). The CDR3 sequence is CASSQNRFPPDTQYF. CDR3 DNA: TGTGCCAGCAGCCAGAACCGCTTCCCCCCAGATACGCAGTATTTT. Complete variable domain (other parts from reference TRBV11-1 and TRBJ2-3): EAEVAQSPRYKITEKSQAVAFWCDPISGHATLYWYRQILGQGPELLVQFQDESVVDDSQLPKDRFSAERLKGVDSTLKIQPAELGDSAMYLCASSQNRFPPDTQYFGPGTRLTVL.

The chain links TRBV12-3 or TRBV12-4 to TRBJ2-2; D call uncertain. This CDR3 is 14 amino acids long. The germline V and J ends were trimmed by 6 bases and 1 base, with 9 bases remaining between them. The CDR3 coding sequence is TGTGCCAGCAGACCCAGAGAGAACACCGGGGAGCTGTTTTTT. This encodes CASRPRENTGELFF.